A selection of T cell receptor beta chains follows, all from one sample in a study of graft-versus-host responses after intestinal transplantation. These receptors are not linked to any known antigen. Clones were read by immunoSEQ multiplex PCR, and TCRdb kept only the in-frame ones, dropping some. The sample records approximately 90,000 clones, more than 85% being singletons. This sample comprised unstimulated CD8+ T cells sorted from spleen or lymph node cells, obtained before transplant. Receptors originate from a human donor who was the organ donor for an intestinal transplant. The CDR3 runs from the conserved cysteine through the conserved F or W. D genes are given only for firm matches.

V gene: TRBV25-1
D gene: .
J gene: TRBJ1-6
CDR3 protein: CASSESRTAHNSPLHF
CDR3 DNA: TGTGCCAGCAGTGAATCGCGGACAGCCCATAATTCACCCCTCCACTTT

V gene: TRBV11-2
D gene: .
J gene: TRBJ1-6
CDR3 protein: CASSSNSPLHF
CDR3 DNA: TGTGCCAGCAGCTCTAATTCACCCCTCCACTTT

V gene: TRBV5-1
D gene: .
J gene: TRBJ2-7
CDR3 protein: CASRDPRSYEQYF
CDR3 DNA: TGCGCCAGCAGGGACCCTAGGTCCTACGAGCAGTACTTC

V gene: TRBV7-8
D gene: TRBD2
J gene: TRBJ2-1
CDR3 protein: CASSLDGTSGRGGLDEQFF
CDR3 DNA: TGTGCCAGCAGCTTAGATGGGACTAGCGGGAGAGGGGGATTGGATGAGCAGTTCTTC

V gene: TRBV11-3
D gene: .
J gene: TRBJ2-1
CDR3 protein: CASSLVGPEEAYYNEQFF
CDR3 DNA: TGTGCCAGCAGCTTAGTCGGTCCCGAAGAAGCTTACTACAATGAGCAGTTCTTC

V gene: TRBV20-1
D gene: .
J gene: TRBJ1-1
CDR3 protein: CSASVGSEAFF
CDR3 DNA: TGCAGTGCTAGTGTGGGGTCAGAAGCTTTCTTT

V gene: TRBV19
D gene: .
J gene: TRBJ1-4
CDR3 protein: CASSIARGSEKLFF
CDR3 DNA: TGTGCCAGTAGTATTGCCAGGGGAAGTGAAAAACTGTTTTTT

V gene: TRBV5-1
D gene: .
J gene: TRBJ2-1
CDR3 protein: CASSLAGWDEQFF
CDR3 DNA: TGCGCCAGCAGCTTGGCCGGGTGGGATGAGCAGTTCTTC

V gene: TRBV19
D gene: TRBD2
J gene: TRBJ2-7
CDR3 protein: CASSWGGDHEQYF
CDR3 DNA: TGTGCCAGTTCCTGGGGGGGGGACCACGAGCAGTACTTC

V gene: TRBV27
D gene: .
J gene: TRBJ2-7
CDR3 protein: CASSLTGLSVSYEQYF
CDR3 DNA: TGTGCCAGCAGTCTAACAGGGCTTTCTGTTAGCTACGAGCAGTACTTC

V gene: TRBV7-3
D gene: .
J gene: TRBJ2-7
CDR3 protein: CASSLYPNPSRWEQYF
CDR3 DNA: TGTGCCAGCAGTCTATACCCCAATCCGTCGCGGTGGGAGCAGTACTTC

V gene: TRBV6-1
D gene: .
J gene: TRBJ2-7
CDR3 protein: CASSEAVGLAQTYEQYF
CDR3 DNA: TGTGCCAGCAGTGAAGCAGTGGGGCTAGCGCAAACCTACGAGCAGTACTTC